This T cell receptor (beta chain) came from a study of T cell clusters in autoimmune cytopenias. TRB was amplified by touch-down multiplex PCR, primer pools A and B combined. TCRdb re-called the multiplex PCR reads and gives one entry per CDR3 protein, without DNA. The sample features some 1,800 distinct CDR3 sequences, with over 5.5% in its top ten. Overall study results and limits: TRB repertoire shifts in secondary cytopenia and chronic lymphocytic leukemia mostly reflected lymphoma, not autoimmunity. Physiological T cell clusters of healthy donors were apparently absent in primary autoimmune cytopenia patients.

This CDR3 spans 17 amino acids. CDR1 MDHEN and CDR2 SYDVKM come from the germline V gene. TRB was amplified from 250 ng of peripheral blood genomic DNA per sample. By frequency, this clonotype is medium-sized. The target antigen is unknown. This rearrangement joins TRBV28 to TRBJ2-2; the TCRdb D gene call, TRBD2, has no DNA to confirm it. Sequences were obtained from peripheral blood. The source is a human donor with an autoimmune cytopenia or autoimmune hepatitis (not recorded which). The CDR3 protein is CASSKNGLAERAGELFF.